This TCR beta chain was captured in a study of tumor and adjacent non-tumor tissue in lung cancer. Study-level findings and limits: Tumor repertoires had a smaller top 100 clone share than normal lung.

The CDR3 contains 11 residues. The V and J ends lost 4 bases and 8 bases respectively, with 8 bases between them. Germline V gives CDR1 SEHNR, CDR2 FQNEAQ (reference sequence). TCRbeta libraries were built with three rounds of nested PCR, modified from ARM-PCR. One entry per CDR3 protein, called by TCRdb with MiXCR from the multiplex PCR reads. The sample consists of about 80,000 distinct CDR3 sequences, approximately 81% of them appearing once. RNA was extracted from bulk tissue without any cell sorting. Distant lung tissue was collected more than 3 cm away from the tumor edge. Ten or more counts support this clonotype. Its antigen is unknown.

Input material: distant non-tumor lung tissue. The chain carries TRBV7-9 and TRBJ1-2; D is unresolved. This clonotype was sampled from a man in his 60s with non-small cell lung cancer. The CDR3 bases are TGTGCCAGCAGCTCCTCGGGCGGCTACACCTTC. It yields the protein CASSSSGGYTF.